This TCR beta chain is drawn from a study of blood T cell repertoires in COVID-19. Whole-study context: Samples of COVID-19 (acute and convalescent) were obtained from the United States, Italy and Spain. T cells, B-cell-depleted T cells, or PBMCs supplied cDNA or gDNA.

The V segment lost 4 bases and the J segment 4 bases; nucleotides outside the gene matches: 10. The CDR3 has 16 amino acids. Germline assignment: CDR1 MDHEN and CDR2 SYDVKM. As handled by the study authors: Amplification of reference gene primers was used by the study to estimate nucleated cell counts. Assay: immunoSEQ multiplex PCR; the TCRdb copy retains only in-frame clones and omits some. The D gene and trimming were derived from the DNA, and the V and J assignments and clone size from that table. The sample records some 140,000 clones, about 89% being singletons. This rearrangement joins TRBV28 to TRBJ1-2, with 9 positions matching TRBD1. The sequence came from a man aged 50-60 years with active or convalescent COVID-19. Sequencing was done on a sample of peripheral blood. Written as DNA, the CDR3 is TGTGCCAGCAGTTCACGGGAGGGACAGGGTCCCTATGGCTACACCTTC. This encodes CASSSREGQGPYGYTF.